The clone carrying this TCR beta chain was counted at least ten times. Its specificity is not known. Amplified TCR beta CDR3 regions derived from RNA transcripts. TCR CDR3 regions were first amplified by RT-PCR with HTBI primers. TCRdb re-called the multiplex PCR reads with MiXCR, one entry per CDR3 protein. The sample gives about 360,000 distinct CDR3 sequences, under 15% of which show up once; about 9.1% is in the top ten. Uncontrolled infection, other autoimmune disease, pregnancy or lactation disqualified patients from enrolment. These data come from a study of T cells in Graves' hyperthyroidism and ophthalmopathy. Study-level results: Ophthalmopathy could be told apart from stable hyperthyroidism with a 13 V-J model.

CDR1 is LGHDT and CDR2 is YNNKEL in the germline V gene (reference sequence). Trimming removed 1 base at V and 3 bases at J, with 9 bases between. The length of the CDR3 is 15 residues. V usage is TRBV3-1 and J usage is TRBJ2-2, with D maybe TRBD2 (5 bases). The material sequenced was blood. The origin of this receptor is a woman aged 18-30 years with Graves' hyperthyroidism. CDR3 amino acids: CASSQGLFDTGELFF. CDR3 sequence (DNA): TGTGCCAGCAGCCAAGGACTATTCGACACCGGGGAGCTGTTTTTT.